This T cell receptor (beta chain) was sequenced during a study of Tregs in tolerant kidney transplant recipients. Study at large: CFSE-labeled recipient PBMCs were cultured less than 7 days with irradiated graft donor PBMCs, then FACS-sorted. Broader study findings: The small number of patients limits these findings pending further validation. This study did not directly address biological reproducibility. Activated donor B cell expansion appeared to reveal the most relevant donor-specific TCRbeta repertoire.

A word on this clone: As yet, its antigen is unknown.

From germline, CDR1 is SNHLY and CDR2 FYNNEI. V lost 3 bases to trimming and J lost 1 base; unmatched junction nucleotides: 9. This CDR3 contains 17 residues. TCRdb's table, derived via immunoSEQ multiplex PCR, lists solely in-frame clones and lacks some. The sample has several thousand clones; about 44% are singletons. The genes are TRBV2 and TRBJ2-4; 7 nucleotides match TRBD1. This TCR was sampled from a human donor in good health. The sequencing sample was made of CD4+ T cells from blood cultured with allogeneic cells. CDR3 nucleotides: TGTGCCAGCAGTGAGCTTAGACAGGGCCTCGCCAAAAACATTCAGTACTTC. This sequence encodes CASSELRQGLAKNIQYF.